This paragraph reports one TCR beta chain. Libraries were prepared by immunoSEQ multiplex PCR; TCRdb keeps only in-frame clonotypes and omits some of them. The sample shows around 50,000 clones, roughly 95% of them seen only once. The ends lost 4 bases at V and 6 bases at J; junction bases unmatched: 2. Germline CDR1 reads SEHNR; CDR2 reads FQNEAQ (reference sequence). This CDR3 comprises 14 residues. The source of the sample is a study of technical replicates of blood from several donors. J is TRBJ1-5 and V is TRBV7-9, with 11 bases matching TRBD1. Source material: T cells isolated from PBMCs. This sequence originates from a human donor in good health. The CDR3 sequence is CASSYGQGAQPQHF. The CDR3 DNA is TGTGCCAGCAGCTACGGACAGGGGGCTCAGCCCCAGCATTTT. The full variable domain, completed using reference TRBV7-9 and TRBJ1-5, is DTGVSQNPRHKITKRGQNVTFRCDPISEHNRLYWYRQTLGQGPEFLTYFQNEAQLEKSRLLSDRFSAERPKGSFSTLEIQRTEQGDSAMYLCASSYGQGAQPQHFGDGTRLSIL.